This T cell receptor (beta chain) is drawn from a study of STAT3 mutations in large granular lymphocyte leukemia. Study-wide background: Canonical activating STAT3 mutations were detected in roughly half of the longitudinally sequenced T-LGLL patients. Regarding the study as a whole: In T-cell large granular lymphocyte leukemia, about half of patients showed multiple immunodominant subclonotypes.

There are 14 residues in the CDR3. Trimming took 5 bases from V and 2 from J, leaving 12 bases between them. Germline CDR1 reads SGHNT; CDR2 reads YENEEA. Around 41,000 productive templates were obtained per sample on average. Repertoires were generated with immunoSEQ multiplex PCR, while TCRdb's copy carries only in-frame clones and drops some. The table records fewer than 4,000 clones, around 42% of them present only once. A note on this clone: Antigen specificity is unknown.

Sequenced: peripheral blood mononuclear cells. The rearrangement joins TRBV11-3 to TRBJ2-5; TRBD2 might be the D (6 bases). This TCR was sampled from a man between 60 and 75 years old with T-cell large granular lymphocyte leukemia. Some clones in this sample may be carry-over from other donors' samples. The CDR3 DNA reads as TGTGCCAGCAGCCGAATCGGGGGACAAGAGACCCAGTACTTC. This codes for CASSRIGGQETQYF.